The 16 T cell receptor beta chains given below trace back to one sample, sequenced in a study of metastatic and nonmetastatic thyroid tumors. TCRdb reassembled clones from the PCR reads with MiXCR. The sample has over 25,000 clones, more than 14% seen once. Every patient underwent thyroid surgery untreated. The sequenced sample consisted of blood. These receptor sequences come from a male donor with papillary thyroid cancer or a benign thyroid nodule (not recorded which). Some clones in this sample may be carry-over from other donors' samples.

This clone was seen at least ten times. This sequence joins TRBV20-1 and TRBJ2-5; 14 bases are shared with TRBD2. The length of the CDR3 is 17 residues. Germline V gene sequence: CDR1 DFQATT, CDR2 SNEGSKA (reference sequence). Trimming cost V 2 bases and J 5 bases; bases outside gene matches: 10. The CDR3 coding sequence is TGCAGTGCTAGATCCACGACTAGCGGGGGGGCTTGGGAGACCCAGTACTTC. It yields the protein CSARSTTSGGAWETQYF.

This clone was recorded at least ten times. An end of the junction does not agree with germline; a read error may underlie this. J is TRBJ2-5 and V is TRBV11-2; the D is unclear. Looked up from germline, CDR1 is SGHAT and CDR2 is FQNNGV. The CDR3 sequence is 16 residues long. The CDR3 reads CASSFRVFVHEDTQYF. DNA of the CDR3: TGTGCCAGCAGCTTTAGGGTTTTTGTGCACGAAGATACCCAGTACTTC. Full variable domain (remainder filled in from reference TRBV11-2 and TRBJ2-5): EAGVAQSPRYKIIEKRQSVAFWCNPISGHATLYWYQQILGQGPKLLIQFQNNGVVDDSQLPKDRFSAERLKGVDSTLKIQPAKLEDSAVYLCASSFRVFVHEDTQYFGPGTRLLVL.

At least ten counts were recorded for this clone. CDR3 bases: TGTGCCACCAGTGAGCACCCGGGACAGGGCACAGATACGCAGTATTTT. Amino acid sequence: CATSEHPGQGTDTQYF. This chain links TRBV24-1 with TRBJ2-3; 8 bases are a match to TRBD1. Germline V lookup: CDR1 KGHDR, CDR2 SFDVKD. V shed 4 bases, J shed 1 base, and the junction held 6 bases outside the gene matches. This CDR3 region has 16 residues.

This clone was recorded at least ten times. The V and J genes are TRBV29-1 and TRBJ2-2; 13 bases fit TRBD2. The CDR3 is 14 residues long. V shed 7 bases, J shed 4 bases, and the junction held 3 bases outside the gene matches. Germline V gives CDR1 SQVTM, CDR2 ANQGSEA. This CDR3 is CSGTSGGVTGELFF. The CDR3 nucleotides are TGCAGCGGGACTAGCGGGGGAGTCACCGGGGAGCTGTTTTTT.

The gene calls are TRBV4-2 and TRBJ1-5; D call uncertain. The V and J ends lost 1 base and 5 bases respectively, with 12 bases between them. The CDR3 is 15 residues long. Germline lookup yields CDR1 LGHNA and CDR2 YNFKEQ. CDR3 nucleotide sequence: TGTGCCAGCAGCCAAGGCCCAAACGGGGATCAGCCCCAGCATTTT. It yields the protein CASSQGPNGDQPQHF.

As for this clone: Since a much larger clone is just one base distant, this may be a read error. The rearrangement links TRBV5-6 to TRBJ2-3, with a possible D match to TRBD2 (5 bases). The CDR3 spans 12 residues. Germline V gene lookup returns CDR1 SGHDT and CDR2 YYEEEE. Trimming left V 5 bases short and J 6 bases short, with 10 bases between. CDR3 in DNA: TGTGCCAGCAGGTGGAGGCTTGATACGCAGTATTTT. Translated, it gives CASRWRLDTQYF. The complete variable domain, with remaining parts taken from reference TRBV5-6 and TRBJ2-3, reads DAGVTQSPTHLIKTRGQQVTLRCSPKSGHDTVSWYQQALGQGPQFIFQYYEEEERQRGNFPDRFSGHQFPNYSSELNVNALLLGDSALYLCASRWRLDTQYFGPGTRLTVL.

There are many counts of this clone. V and J are TRBV4-2 and TRBJ1-1; D not certain. CDR1 LGHNA and CDR2 YNFKEQ come from the germline V gene. The V end lost 0 bases, the J end lost 4 bases, and 15 bases lay between the germline ends. The CDR3 consists of 16 residues. The CDR3 reads CASSQDFSSWGTEAFF. CDR3 in DNA: TGTGCCAGCAGCCAAGATTTTTCATCGTGGGGCACTGAAGCTTTCTTT.

The table lists this clone with many counts. A single base separates this from a much larger clone, so it may be a read error. V is TRBV6-6 and J is TRBJ2-1; TRBD2 might be the D (7 bases). The CDR3 extends over 13 amino acids. CDR1 MNHNY and CDR2 SVGAGI come from the germline V gene (reference sequence). CDR3 in DNA: TGTGCCAGCAGTTACGGGAGGGACAATGAGCAGCTCTTC. This translates into CASSYGRDNEQLF.

By share, this clone counts as medium-sized. CDR3 DNA sequence: TGTGCCAGCAGTGAAGCGCTCAGCGGGGGGATGAACGAGCAGTACTTC. It yields the protein CASSEALSGGMNEQYF. The V gene is TRBV2, the J gene TRBJ2-7, with TRBD2 matching over 9 bases. V lost 0 bases to trimming and J lost 5 bases; unmatched junction nucleotides: 8. This CDR3 region has 16 residues. Per the germline V gene, CDR1 is SNHLY and CDR2 is FYNNEI.

This clone is labeled as medium-sized. As DNA, the CDR3 is TGTGCCTGGAGTGGGGGACTAGCGATTACCTACAATGAGCAGTTCTTC. It yields the protein CAWSGGLAITYNEQFF. The J gene is TRBJ2-1, the V gene TRBV30, with TRBD2 matching 10 bases. The CDR3 consists of 16 residues. CDR1 is GTSNPN, CDR2 SVGIG, per germline (reference sequence). V was pared by 1 base and J by 2 bases, with 5 bases of the junction left unmatched.

This clone has ten or more counts. The rearrangement uses TRBV6-1 and TRBJ1-3; D might be TRBD1 (6 bases). CDR1 is MNHNS and CDR2 is SASEGT in the germline V gene. The CDR3 loop spans 15 amino acids. Deletions cut 5 bases from V and 0 bases from J, with 11 bases between. The CDR3 protein is CASSPGHYSGNTIYF. The CDR3, as DNA: TGTGCCAGCAGTCCGGGACACTACTCTGGAAACACCATATATTTT.

This clone has at least ten counts. The chain recombines TRBV7-9 with TRBJ2-3; 9 positions match TRBD1. There are 16 residues in the CDR3. Trimming cost V 5 bases and J 3 bases; bases outside gene matches: 9. Germline V gene sequence: CDR1 SEHNR, CDR2 FQNEAQ (reference sequence). The DNA for the CDR3 is TGTGCCAGCAGCCCCCCGGACAGGGGTATTACAGATACGCAGTATTTT. Protein: CASSPPDRGITDTQYF.

This clone was counted at least ten times. This chain links TRBV10-2 with TRBJ1-5; no reliable D call. From germline, CDR1 is WSHSY and CDR2 SAAADI. V lost 2 bases and J 4 bases, leaving 9 bases between the germline ends. There are 14 residues in the CDR3. Here the CDR3 DNA reads TGCGCCAGCAGTGAGGTACTCCCGAATCAGCCCCAGCATTTT. This translates into CASSEVLPNQPQHF.

The count of this clone is one. The conserved final phenylalanine or tryptophan is absent from the CDR3, which likely points to a read error. The chain recombines TRBV4-1 with TRBJ2-5, with TRBD2 matching 12 bases. The J call is doubtful: the DNA matches TRBJ2-1 better. The CDR3 is 17 amino acids. Germline V CDR1 and CDR2: MGHRA, YSYEKL. The CDR3 spells CASSLGLAGPRRETQFV. CDR3 DNA sequence: TGCGCCAGCAGCCTCGGACTAGCGGGGCCTAGGAGGGAGACCCAGTTCGTC.

CDR3 in DNA: TGTGCCAGCTCCTTGGTAGGGGCGACATACGAGCAGTACTTC. This encodes CASSLVGATYEQYF. The chain has TRBV12-3 or TRBV12-4 and TRBJ2-7; D may be TRBD1 (5 bases). Trimming took 8 bases from V and 4 from J, leaving 18 bases between them. The CDR3 consists of 14 residues.

This clone was counted ten times or more. The chain couples TRBV4-1 to TRBJ2-1, with D hard to call. The CDR3 consists of 16 residues. Germline-derived CDR1 and CDR2 are MGHRA and YSYEKL. With 1 base removed from V and 0 bases from J, the gap between germline ends came to 10 bases. CDR3 loop: CASSQVVRSSYNEQFF. The CDR3 DNA is TGCGCCAGCAGCCAAGTGGTTCGGAGCTCCTACAATGAGCAGTTCTTC.